A selection of T cell receptor beta chains follows, all from one sample in a study. TCRdb called the RT-PCR reads again in MiXCR, with one record for every CDR3 protein. The table records 650,000 to 800,000 distinct CDR3 sequences, approximately 14% of them present only once. Sequencing was carried out using memory CD4+ T cells from blood. These receptors were collected from a female donor in good health, serving as a healthy control. Both conserved end residues are part of each CDR3. Each record gives: CDR3 length, clone size, D gene, J gene, V gene, CDR3 DNA, CDR3 protein. The D gene is left open where the match is weak. Clone size is stated in some rows and not others, as once, few, many or a class when expanded.

19	NA	TRBD1	TRBJ2-1	TRBV6-1	TGTGCCAGCAGTGGGCCTAAGGGGACAGGGGGTCGCGCCTACAATGAGCAGTTCTTC	CASSGPKGTGGRAYNEQFF
15	many	NA	TRBJ2-3	TRBV11-2	TGTGCCAGCAGCTTGGCGGGACTGAACACAGATACGCAGTATTTT	CASSLAGLNTDTQYF
17	many	TRBD2	TRBJ2-7	TRBV6-4	TGTGCCAGCAGTGGGACTAGCGGGAGGCACCCTTCGCACGAGCAGTACTTC	CASSGTSGRHPSHEQYF
13	many	TRBD1	TRBJ1-1	TRBV3-1	TGTGCCAGCAGCTTTAGGGGGCCCACTGAAGCTTTCTTT	CASSFRGPTEAFF
13	many	NA	TRBJ1-3	TRBV12-3/TRBV12-4	TGTGCCAGCAGTTGGTACTCTGGAAACACCATATATTTT	CASSWYSGNTIYF
15	few	NA	TRBJ2-2	TRBV7-2	TGTGCCAGCAGCTTAGGACCGAGTGACACCGGGGAGCTGTTTTTT	CASSLGPSDTGELFF
14	few	NA	TRBJ2-3	TRBV5-1	TGCGCCAGCAGCTTGGCCATAGGGTTAGATACGCAGTATTTT	CASSLAIGLDTQYF
11	NA	NA	TRBJ2-5	TRBV28	TGTGCCAGCAAGTATGGCGGGACCCAGTACTTC	CASKYGGTQYF
14	few	NA	TRBJ2-2	TRBV4-3	TGCGCCAGCAGCCAAGAACTCCTGACCGGGGAGCTGTTTTTT	CASSQELLTGELFF
16	few	NA	TRBJ1-1	TRBV28	TGTGCCAGCAGCTCAGTCGGGGGGCGACCGAACACTGAAGCTTTCTTT	CASSSVGGRPNTEAFF
14	few	TRBD1	TRBJ2-5	TRBV28	TGTGCCACCCAGGACAGGGGGCGTGGGGAGACCCAGTACTTC	CATQDRGRGETQYF
15	few	TRBD2	TRBJ2-1	TRBV7-2	TGTGCCAGCAGCTTAAATCCAGCGGGAGGGGGTGAGCAGTTCTTC	CASSLNPAGGGEQFF
16	many	NA	TRBJ2-2	TRBV4-3	TGCGCCAGCAGCCAAGGGGGTGCGGTAGTCATGAGGGAGCTGTTTTTT	CASSQGGAVVMRELFF
13	many	NA	TRBJ2-7	TRBV6-5	TGTGCCAGCAATCAGGGGCACTCCTACGAGCAGTACTTC	CASNQGHSYEQYF
13	NA	NA	TRBJ1-2	TRBV27	TGTGCCAGCAGTTTTAGCAGCTTTTATGGCTACACCTTC	CASSFSSFYGYTF
13	few	NA	TRBJ2-1	TRBV20-1	TGCAGTGCTCCACTCAGGAGTGACAATGAGCAGTTCTTC	CSAPLRSDNEQFF
15	few	TRBD2	TRBJ2-1	TRBV24-1	TGTGCCACCCGTGGAAGCGGGGTTCAGTACAATGAGCAGTTCTTC	CATRGSGVQYNEQFF
14	many	TRBD1	TRBJ2-1	TRBV5-8	TGTGCCAGCAGCTTGCCGACAGGGGGCAATGAGCAGTTCTTC	CASSLPTGGNEQFF
13	NA	NA	TRBJ1-1	TRBV12-3/TRBV12-4	TGTGCCAGCAGCCCTCCGGTTGGGACTGAAGCTTTCTTT	CASSPPVGTEAFF
16	few	NA	TRBJ1-1	TRBV7-6	TGTGCCAGCAGCTTAGTTCGAGGGAGCGGCGACACTGAAGCTTTCTTT	CASSLVRGSGDTEAFF
11	NA	NA	TRBJ1-4	TRBV12-3/TRBV12-4	TGTGCCAGCAGTTTACGAAAAAAACTGTTTTTT	CASSLRKKLFF
15	NA	NA	TRBJ1-5	TRBV20-1	TGCAGTGCTAGAAAAGTGGGAGGTCAAAATCAGCCCCAGCATTTT	CSARKVGGQNQPQHF
15	many	TRBD2	TRBJ2-3	TRBV20-1	TGCAGTGCTAGCTCTCCTAGCGGCCCCACAGATACGCAGTATTTT	CSASSPSGPTDTQYF
17	NA	TRBD2	TRBJ2-1	TRBV25-1	TGTGCCACCGAAGTCCCTTCCCTAGCGGAAGACCACAATGAGCAGTTCTTC	CATEVPSLAEDHNEQFF
18	few	TRBD2	TRBJ2-1	TRBV6-9	TGTGCCAGCAGTTCCCCAGTGACTAGCGGGTCGGCCTCGGGTGAGCAGTTCTTC	CASSSPVTSGSASGEQFF
17	NA	NA	TRBJ2-5	TRBV6-9	TGTGCCAGCAGCATGTTAAGAGGGCTCCACGGCGGAGAGACCCAGTACTTC	CASSMLRGLHGGETQYF
13	few	NA	TRBJ1-1	TRBV6-5	TGTGCCAGCAGTTACCCGGGGACAAGACGAGCTTTCTTT	CASSYPGTRRAFF
13	few	NA	TRBJ1-1	TRBV12-3/TRBV12-4	TGTGCCAGCAGCTCTCTACCGACCACTGAAGCTTTCTTT	CASSSLPTTEAFF
17	few	NA	TRBJ2-1	TRBV24-1	TGTGCCACCAGTGATTCCCCGTGGGCAGGGGAGGACAATGAGCAGTTCTTC	CATSDSPWAGEDNEQFF
14	NA	NA	TRBJ1-4	TRBV20-1	TGCAGTGCTAGACCAGTTGAGGGCGAAGAAAAACTGTTTTTT	CSARPVEGEEKLFF
13	many	TRBD1	TRBJ1-2	TRBV29-1	TGCAGCGCCGGGACAGGGGTTCAATATGGCTACACCTTC	CSAGTGVQYGYTF
15	NA	NA	TRBJ1-1	TRBV7-2	TGTGCCAGCAGCTTATGGGGGGGGGGCCACACTGAAGCTTTCTTT	CASSLWGGGHTEAFF
14	NA	NA	TRBJ1-3	TRBV27	TGTGCCAGCAGTTCTCGCCAGGGCGGAAACACCATATATTTT	CASSSRQGGNTIYF
15	few	NA	TRBJ1-6	TRBV7-9	TGTGCCAGCAGCTTAGATCGCGGGGCCGCATCACCCCTCCACTTT	CASSLDRGAASPLHF
15	many	NA	TRBJ2-5	TRBV20-1	TGCAGTGCTAGGGCCTCGGTTGGGAGTGCCGAGACCCAGTACTTC	CSARASVGSAETQYF
15	NA	NA	TRBJ2-7	TRBV7-2	TGTGCCAGCAGCTTAGCGGTCGCCAGCTCCTACGAGCAGTACTTC	CASSLAVASSYEQYF
12	few	NA	TRBJ1-6	TRBV9	TGTGCCAGCAGCACCCCGGGATCACCCCTCCACTTT	CASSTPGSPLHF
15	few	TRBD2	TRBJ2-7	TRBV20-1	TGCAGTGCGGTCCCTAGCGGGATTCGAAAGGGGGAGCAGTACTTC	CSAVPSGIRKGEQYF
19	many	TRBD2	TRBJ2-1	TRBV5-8	TGTGCCAGCAGCTCAGGGACTAGCGGGAGGTATGGCACCTACAATGAGCAGTTCTTC	CASSSGTSGRYGTYNEQFF
13	many	NA	TRBJ2-7	TRBV29-1	TGCAGCGTTGAAGATGGGGTCCGCCGCGAGCAGTACTTC	CSVEDGVRREQYF
14	NA	NA	TRBJ2-5	TRBV20-1	TGCAGTGCTAGAGATCGGAGTTACGGGGAGACCCAGTACTTC	CSARDRSYGETQYF
12	many	TRBD1	TRBJ2-2	TRBV7-2	TGTGCCAGCAGCGTACAGGGGTATGAGCTGTTTTTT	CASSVQGYELFF
14	many	NA	TRBJ2-7	TRBV4-3	TGCGCCAGCAGCCAGCGGACAGAGACCTACGAGCAGTACTTC	CASSQRTETYEQYF
15	many	NA	TRBJ2-7	TRBV7-2	TGCGCCAGCAGCCTCGGGGCAGGAAGCTCCTACGAGCAGTACTTC	CASSLGAGSSYEQYF
16	NA	NA	TRBJ2-1	TRBV4-2	TGTGCCAGCAGCCAAGGGGGGCCGAGCTCCTACAATGAGCAGTTCTTC	CASSQGGPSSYNEQFF
12	many	NA	TRBJ2-7	TRBV20-1	TGCAGTGCCGTGGACGGGCCAGGCGAGCAGTACTTC	CSAVDGPGEQYF
14	few	NA	TRBJ2-7	TRBV20-1	TGCAGTGCTAGATGGGGGGCAGGGGGCTACGAGCAGTACTTC	CSARWGAGGYEQYF
15	few	NA	TRBJ2-2	TRBV20-1	TGCAGTGCTAGAAATCCGGGACACTACACCGGGGAGCTGTTTTTT	CSARNPGHYTGELFF
16	few	TRBD1	TRBJ2-7	TRBV6-5	TGTGCCAGCAGTTGGTACGCCGGGACAGGGGTTCGAGAGCAGTACTTC	CASSWYAGTGVREQYF
15	NA	TRBD2	TRBJ2-1	TRBV2	TGTGCCAGCATCCGCGGCCAGCGGGAGTTGAATGAGCAGTTCTTC	CASIRGQRELNEQFF
15	NA	TRBD2	TRBJ2-1	TRBV5-5	TGTGCCAGCAGCTTGAGCCCTAGCGGGACGAATGAGCAGTTCTTC	CASSLSPSGTNEQFF
13	many	NA	TRBJ2-5	TRBV18	TGTGCCAGCTCACCGGCGACGGGAGAGACCCAGTACTTC	CASSPATGETQYF
17	few	TRBD1	TRBJ1-6	TRBV30	TGTGCCTGGATCGGGACAGGGGATAGCTCCTATAATTCACCCCTCCACTTT	CAWIGTGDSSYNSPLHF